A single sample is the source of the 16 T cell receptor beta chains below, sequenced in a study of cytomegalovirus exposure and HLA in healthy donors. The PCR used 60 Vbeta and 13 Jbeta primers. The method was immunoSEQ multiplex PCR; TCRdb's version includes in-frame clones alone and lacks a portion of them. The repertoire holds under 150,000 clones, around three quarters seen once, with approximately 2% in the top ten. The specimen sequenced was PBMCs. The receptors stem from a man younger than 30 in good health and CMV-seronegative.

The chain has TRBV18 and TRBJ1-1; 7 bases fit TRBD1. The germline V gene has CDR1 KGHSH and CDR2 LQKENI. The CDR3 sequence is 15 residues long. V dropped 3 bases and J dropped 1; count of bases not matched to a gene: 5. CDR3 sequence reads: CASSPATGRNTEAFF. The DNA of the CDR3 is TGTGCCAGCTCACCGGCGACAGGGAGGAACACTGAAGCTTTCTTT. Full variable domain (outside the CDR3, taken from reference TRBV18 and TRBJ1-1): NAGVMQNPRHLVRRRGQEARLRCSPMKGHSHVYWYRQLPEEGLKFMVYLQKENIIDESGMPKERFSAEFPKEGPSILRIQQVVRGDSAAYFCASSPATGRNTEAFFGQGTRLTVV.

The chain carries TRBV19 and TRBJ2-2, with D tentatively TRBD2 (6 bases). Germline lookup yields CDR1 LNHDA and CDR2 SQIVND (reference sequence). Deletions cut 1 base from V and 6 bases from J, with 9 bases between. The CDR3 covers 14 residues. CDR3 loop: CASSIAGVPGELFF. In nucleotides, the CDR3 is TGTGCCAGTAGTATAGCGGGAGTCCCCGGGGAGCTGTTTTTT. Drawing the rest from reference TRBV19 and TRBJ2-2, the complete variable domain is DGGITQSPKYLFRKEGQNVTLSCEQNLNHDAMYWYRQDPGQGLRLIYYSQIVNDFQKGDIAEGYSVSREKKESFPLTVTSAQKNPTAFYLCASSIAGVPGELFFGEGSRLTVL.

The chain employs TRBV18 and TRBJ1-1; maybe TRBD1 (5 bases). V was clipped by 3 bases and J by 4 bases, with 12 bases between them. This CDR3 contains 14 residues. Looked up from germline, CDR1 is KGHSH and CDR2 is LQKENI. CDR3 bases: TGTGCCAGCTCACCTAGGACAAGAGGCACTGAAGCTTTCTTT. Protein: CASSPRTRGTEAFF.

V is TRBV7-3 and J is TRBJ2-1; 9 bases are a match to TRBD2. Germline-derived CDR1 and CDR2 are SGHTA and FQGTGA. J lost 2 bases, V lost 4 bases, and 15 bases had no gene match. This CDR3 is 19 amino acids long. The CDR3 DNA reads TGTGCCAGCAGCTACCCCGCGGGACAGCGGGAGGTGCCCTACAATGAGCAGTTCTTC. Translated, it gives CASSYPAGQREVPYNEQFF.

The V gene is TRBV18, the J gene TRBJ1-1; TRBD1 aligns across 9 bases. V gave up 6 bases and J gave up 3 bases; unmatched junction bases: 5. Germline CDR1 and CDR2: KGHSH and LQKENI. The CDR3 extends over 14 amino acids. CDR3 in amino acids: CASSWGQGDTEAFF. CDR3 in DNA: TGTGCCAGCTCGTGGGGACAGGGTGACACTGAAGCTTTCTTT.

This CDR3 is CAISGGQLSGRRVYEQYF. Written as DNA, the CDR3 is TGTGCCATCAGTGGCGGACAGCTTAGCGGGAGAAGAGTCTACGAGCAGTACTTC. The chain employs TRBV10-3 and TRBJ2-7; 9 bases line up with TRBD2. The CDR3 is 18 amino acids. V lost 4 bases, J lost 3 bases, and 16 bases stayed unmatched. Looked up from germline, CDR1 is ENHRY and CDR2 is SYGVKD.

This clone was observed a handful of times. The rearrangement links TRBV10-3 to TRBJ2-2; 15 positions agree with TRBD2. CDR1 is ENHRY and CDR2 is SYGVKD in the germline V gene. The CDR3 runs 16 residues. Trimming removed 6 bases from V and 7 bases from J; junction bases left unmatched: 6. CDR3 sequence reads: CAISGLAGGPDGELFF. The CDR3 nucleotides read TGTGCCATCAGCGGACTAGCGGGAGGGCCGGACGGGGAGCTGTTTTTT.

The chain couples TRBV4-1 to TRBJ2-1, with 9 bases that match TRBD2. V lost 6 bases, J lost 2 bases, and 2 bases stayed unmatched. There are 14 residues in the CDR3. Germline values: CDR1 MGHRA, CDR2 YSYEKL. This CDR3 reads CASSLAGTYNEQFF. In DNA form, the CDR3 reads TGCGCCAGCAGTCTAGCGGGAACCTACAATGAGCAGTTCTTC.

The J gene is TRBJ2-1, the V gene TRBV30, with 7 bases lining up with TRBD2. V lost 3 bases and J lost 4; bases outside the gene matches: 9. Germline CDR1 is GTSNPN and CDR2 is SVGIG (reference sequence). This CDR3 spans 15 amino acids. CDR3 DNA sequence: TGTGCCTGGAGGCCTGCTAGCGGACCATACAATGAGCAGTTCTTC. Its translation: CAWRPASGPYNEQFF. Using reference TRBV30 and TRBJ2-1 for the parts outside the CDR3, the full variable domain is SQTIHQWPATLVQPVGSPLSLECTVEGTSNPNLYWYRQAAGRGLQLLFYSVGIGQISSEVPQNLSASRPQDRQFILSSKKLLLSDSGFYLCAWRPASGPYNEQFFGPGTRLTVL.

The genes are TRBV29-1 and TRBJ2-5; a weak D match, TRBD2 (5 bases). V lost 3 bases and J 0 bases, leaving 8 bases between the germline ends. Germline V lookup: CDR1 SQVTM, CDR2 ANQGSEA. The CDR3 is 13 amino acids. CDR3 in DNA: TGCAGCGTTGATACGGGGAACCAAGAGACCCAGTACTTC. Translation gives CSVDTGNQETQYF.

The CDR3 spells CAISEGGSPLHF. The CDR3 DNA sequence: TGTGCCATCAGTGAGGGGGGGTCACCCCTCCACTTT. This chain uses TRBV10-3 with TRBJ1-6; D is possibly TRBD1 (5 bases). Trimming pared 2 bases from V and 10 bases from J, leaving 6 bases between. Germline CDR1 ENHRY, CDR2 SYGVKD. The length of the CDR3 is 12 residues.

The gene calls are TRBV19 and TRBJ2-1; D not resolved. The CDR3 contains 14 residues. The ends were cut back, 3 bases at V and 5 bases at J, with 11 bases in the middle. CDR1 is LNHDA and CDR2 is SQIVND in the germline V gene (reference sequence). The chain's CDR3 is CASSIQFLHNEQFF. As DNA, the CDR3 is TGTGCCAGTAGTATCCAGTTCCTCCACAATGAGCAGTTCTTC.

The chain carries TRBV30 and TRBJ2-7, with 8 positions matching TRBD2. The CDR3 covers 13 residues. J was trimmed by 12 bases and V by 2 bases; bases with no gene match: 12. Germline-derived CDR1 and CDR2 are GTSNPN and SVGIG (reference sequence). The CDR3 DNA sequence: TGTGCCTGGAGTTTCCCCGGGACTAGGACGGTGTACGTC. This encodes CAWSFPGTRTVYV.

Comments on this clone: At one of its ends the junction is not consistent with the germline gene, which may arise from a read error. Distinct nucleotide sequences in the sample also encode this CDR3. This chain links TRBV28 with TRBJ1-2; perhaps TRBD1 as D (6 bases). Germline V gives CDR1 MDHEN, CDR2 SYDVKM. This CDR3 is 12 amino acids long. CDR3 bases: TGCGCCAGCGGGTACAGGGAAAAGGGCTACACCTTC. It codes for CASGYREKGYTF.

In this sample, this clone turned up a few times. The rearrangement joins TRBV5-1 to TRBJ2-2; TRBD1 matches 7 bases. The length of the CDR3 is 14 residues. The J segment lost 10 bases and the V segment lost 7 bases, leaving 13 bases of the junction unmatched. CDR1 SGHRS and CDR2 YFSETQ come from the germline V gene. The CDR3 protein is CASASRGTTSELFF. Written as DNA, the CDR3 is TGCGCCAGCGCTTCCAGGGGGACGACGTCGGAGCTGTTTTTT.

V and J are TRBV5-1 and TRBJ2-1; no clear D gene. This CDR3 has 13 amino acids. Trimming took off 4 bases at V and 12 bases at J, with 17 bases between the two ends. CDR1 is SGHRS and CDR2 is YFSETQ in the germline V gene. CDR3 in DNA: TGCGCCAGCAGCCCCGAGGCCTTAGAGAGGCAGTTCTTC. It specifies CASSPEALERQFF.